This paragraph covers one T cell receptor beta chain sequence. Its specificity is unknown. The V gene's germline CDR1 is MGHRA and CDR2 YSYEKL. The junction had 4 bases not matched to a gene; V was cut back by 3 bases and J by 3 bases. CDR3 size: 15 residues. This record comes from a study of blood T cells in healthy people across ages. The use of a sample-barcoded 5' primer and a J-beta primer mix characterized a second PCR of about 6 to 12 cycles. Every cDNA was tagged by a template-switch adaptor with 12 random nucleotides. TCRdb passed the 5' RACE reads through MiXCR, listing each CDR3 protein once. The table records around 1.5 million distinct CDR3 sequences, around two fifths of them present only once. Total RNA, at least 5 micrograms per sample, was extracted from PBMCs. Regarding the study as a whole: Donors of long life had a larger count of naive CD4+ cells and greater diversity than aged donors.

Input material: blood. The J gene is TRBJ1-1, the V gene TRBV4-1; 10 bases are a match to TRBD1. The sequence came from a woman younger than 30 in good health. CDR3 loop: CASSQGDRGDTEAFF. The CDR3 DNA reads TGCGCCAGCAGCCAGGGGGACAGGGGTGACACTGAAGCTTTCTTT.